The 5 T cell receptor beta chains presented below share a single source sample, sequenced in a study of somatic mutations in cytotoxic T cells in rheumatoid arthritis. Measured with immunoSEQ multiplex PCR; TCRdb has only the in-frame clones, and not every one. The sample consists of 21,000 or so clones, approximately 80% of them appearing once. The sequencing input was CD8+ T cells sorted from blood. These receptor sequences come from an adult with rheumatoid arthritis.

This rearrangement joins TRBV2 to TRBJ2-3; D ambiguous. Germline CDR1 SNHLY, CDR2 FYNNEI. The CDR3 totals 10 residues. Trimming stripped 7 bases from V and 5 bases from J, with 4 bases between. The CDR3 coding sequence is TGTGCCAGCACCGGAGATACGCAGTATTTT. Residues: CASTGDTQYF.

The V call is TRBV4-1, the J call TRBJ2-1; TRBD1 might be the D (6 bases). Germline V CDR1 and CDR2: MGHRA, YSYEKL. The germline V and J ends were trimmed by 0 bases and 7 bases, with 13 bases remaining between them. CDR3 size: 15 residues. CDR3 protein: CASSQDHTGYNEQFF. CDR3 coding DNA: TGCGCCAGCAGCCAAGATCATACAGGGTATAATGAGCAGTTCTTC.

The chain recombines TRBV11-3 with TRBJ2-3, with TRBD2 matching 15 bases. This CDR3 contains 16 residues. The J segment lost 6 bases and the V segment lost 4 bases, leaving 5 bases of the junction unmatched. Germline CDR1 and CDR2: SGHNT and YENEEA. The CDR3 loop is CASSSGTSGGSDTQYF. The CDR3 nucleotides read TGTGCCAGCAGCTCCGGGACTAGCGGGGGGTCGGATACGCAGTATTTT.

The V gene is TRBV4-2, the J gene TRBJ2-7; 9 nucleotides match TRBD2. Germline V gene sequence: CDR1 LGHNA, CDR2 YNFKEQ. V shed 0 bases, J shed 1 base, and the junction held 4 bases outside the gene matches. The CDR3 loop spans 16 amino acids. The CDR3, as DNA: TGTGCCAGCAGCCAAGAAACTAGCGGGCCTTCCTACGAGCAGTACTTC. As protein: CASSQETSGPSYEQYF.

The J gene is TRBJ2-1, the V gene TRBV7-9, with 7 nucleotides matching TRBD2. The CDR3 covers 16 residues. Losses at the gene ends were 4 bases for V and 3 bases for J; bases not matched to a gene: 9. Per germline, CDR1 SEHNR and CDR2 FQNEAQ (reference sequence). CDR3 sequence: CASSSQGGGDYNEQFF. CDR3 in DNA: TGTGCCAGCAGCTCCCAGGGCGGGGGAGACTACAATGAGCAGTTCTTC.